This paragraph covers one T cell receptor beta chain sequence. The sample is drawn from a study of shared clonotypes between healthy human individuals. The germline CDR1 and CDR2 sequences are LGHNA and YNFKEQ. V shed 1 base and J shed 6 bases, with 13 bases lying between them. This CDR3 has 14 amino acids. Method: immunoSEQ multiplex PCR; TCRdb's copy keeps in-frame clones and lacks some. The top ten clones hold 0.35% to 0.45% of a sample with more than 2,000,000 clones, 85% to 95% of them seen once. The specimen was naive CD4+ T cells from PBMCs. Subset of the sample: CD45RA+ positively selected. The chain recombines TRBV4-2 with TRBJ2-7; D possibly corresponds to TRBD2 (5 bases). This sequence originates from a man younger than 35 in good health. Some clones in this sample may be carry-over from other donors' samples. The CDR3: CASSQGTWSSEQYF. CDR3 nucleotides: TGTGCCAGCAGCCAAGGGACTTGGTCTAGCGAGCAGTACTTC.